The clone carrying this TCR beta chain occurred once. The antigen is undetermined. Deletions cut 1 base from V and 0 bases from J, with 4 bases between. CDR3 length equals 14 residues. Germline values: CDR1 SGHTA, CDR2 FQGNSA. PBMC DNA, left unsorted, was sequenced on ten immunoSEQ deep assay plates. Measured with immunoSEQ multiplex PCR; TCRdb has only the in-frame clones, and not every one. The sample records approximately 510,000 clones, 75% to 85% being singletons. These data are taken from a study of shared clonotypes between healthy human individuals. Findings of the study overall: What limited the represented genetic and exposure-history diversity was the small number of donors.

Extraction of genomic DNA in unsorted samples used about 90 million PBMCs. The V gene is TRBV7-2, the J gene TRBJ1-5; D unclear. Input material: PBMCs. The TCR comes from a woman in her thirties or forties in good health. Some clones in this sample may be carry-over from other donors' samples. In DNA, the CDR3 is TGTGCCAGCAGCTTAGTTCATAGCAATCAGCCCCAGCATTTT. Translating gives CASSLVHSNQPQHF. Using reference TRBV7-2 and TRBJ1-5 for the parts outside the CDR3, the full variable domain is GAGVSQSPSNKVTEKGKDVELRCDPISGHTALYWYRQSLGQGLEFLIYFQGNSAPDKSGLPSDRFSAERTGGSVSTLTIQRTQQEDSAVYLCASSLVHSNQPQHFGDGTRLSIL.